Below, 26 T cell receptor beta chains from the same sample are listed, as sequenced in a study of shared clonotypes between healthy human individuals. Repertoires were generated with immunoSEQ multiplex PCR, while TCRdb's copy carries only in-frame clones and drops some. In the table there are more than 1,200,000 clones, about 98.5% of which are singletons. Sequencing was done on a sample of naive CD4+ T cells sorted from blood. Sample subset: CD45RA+ positively selected. The receptors shown here come from a man younger than 45 in good health.

The J gene is TRBJ2-5, the V gene TRBV9, with 9 bases that match TRBD2. The V gene's germline CDR1 is SGDLS and CDR2 YYNGEE. The CDR3 runs 15 residues. Trimming at V came to 2 bases and at J to 5 bases, leaving 7 bases not matched to a gene. Written as DNA, the CDR3 is TGTGCCAGCAGCGTCGCGCCAACTAGCGGGGAGACCCAGTACTTC. This gives the protein CASSVAPTSGETQYF. Variable domain in full (rest from reference TRBV9 and TRBJ2-5): DSGVTQTPKHLITATGQRVTLRCSPRSGDLSVYWYQQSLDQGLQFLIQYYNGEERAKGNILERFSAQQFPDLHSELNLSSLELGDSALYFCASSVAPTSGETQYFGPGTRLLVL.

The CDR3 here is CASSSFREQFF. CDR3 coding DNA: TGTGCCAGCAGCTCATTTAGGGAGCAGTTCTTC. The chain carries TRBV7-2 and TRBJ2-1, with no clear D. The CDR3 has 11 amino acids. Germline-derived CDR1 and CDR2 are SGHTA and FQGNSA. The V and J ends lost 4 bases and 10 bases respectively, with 8 bases between them.

The chain carries TRBV27 and TRBJ2-7, with D possibly being TRBD1 or TRBD2 (5 bases each). The V end was cut by 5 bases, the J end by 5 bases, with 16 bases between. This CDR3 is 14 amino acids long. The germline V gene has CDR1 MNHEY and CDR2 SMNVEV (reference sequence). The CDR3 here is CASSAGDRPHEQYF. The DNA for the CDR3 is TGTGCCAGCAGTGCCGGGGACCGACCCCACGAGCAGTACTTC.

The genes are TRBV5-1 and TRBJ2-7; D ambiguous. Trimming stripped 0 bases from V and 2 bases from J, with 15 bases between. The germline V gene has CDR1 SGHRS and CDR2 YFSETQ. The CDR3 has 16 amino acids. The CDR3 DNA reads TGCGCCAGCAGCTTGGCCCTCATGGACCGAGCCTACGAGCAGTACTTC. Its translation: CASSLALMDRAYEQYF.

The chain combines TRBV11-3 with TRBJ2-3; tentative D call: TRBD1 (6 bases). Trimming shortened V by 0 bases and J by 2 bases, and 18 bases separated the two germline ends. The germline V gene has CDR1 SGHNT and CDR2 YENEEA. The CDR3 is 18 residues long. CDR3 amino acids: CASSLEVKGVLHTDTQYF. In nucleotides, the CDR3 is TGTGCCAGCAGCTTAGAGGTGAAGGGGGTCTTGCACACAGATACGCAGTATTTT.

The rearrangement links TRBV18 to TRBJ2-5; the D call may be TRBD1 or TRBD2 (6 bases each). The germline gives CDR1 KGHSH, CDR2 LQKENI. The CDR3 loop spans 14 amino acids. Trimming removed 3 bases from V and 5 bases from J, with 13 bases in between. Written as DNA, the CDR3 is TGTGCCAGCTCACCGAACTTGGGGGGCGAGACCCAGTACTTC. This translates into CASSPNLGGETQYF.

This chain links TRBV29-1 with TRBJ2-5; tentative D call: TRBD1 (7 bases). Germline values: CDR1 SQVTM, CDR2 ANQGSEA. Trimming left V 3 bases short and J 4 bases short, with 9 bases between. The CDR3 is 12 amino acids. The CDR3 DNA follows: TGCAGCGTTGAGCAGGGGGGAGAGACCCAGTACTTC. It is translated as CSVEQGGETQYF.

This chain uses TRBV10-1 with TRBJ2-3, with D uncertain. This CDR3 comprises 15 residues. CDR1 and CDR2 from the germline V gene are WNHNN and SYGVQD (reference sequence). The ends were cut back, 3 bases at V and 3 bases at J, with 13 bases in the middle. The CDR3 is CASSDPGKGTDTQYF. The CDR3 DNA reads TGCGCCAGCAGTGACCCAGGAAAAGGTACAGATACGCAGTATTTT.

This clone was counted a single time. The V and J genes are TRBV7-8 and TRBJ2-1; D is perhaps TRBD2 (5 bases). The germline V gene has CDR1 SGHVS and CDR2 FQNEAQ. This CDR3 has 14 residues. The V gene lost 1 base and the J gene lost 6 bases, with 10 bases spanning the gap. CDR3 residues: CASSLDGGGNEQFF. The CDR3 nucleotides are TGTGCCAGCAGCTTAGACGGAGGTGGCAATGAGCAGTTCTTC.

The chain links TRBV18 to TRBJ1-1; D gene uncertain. From germline, CDR1 is KGHSH and CDR2 LQKENI. The CDR3 has 14 amino acids. V was clipped by 5 bases and J by 6 bases, with 16 bases between them. The CDR3 sequence: CASSTLGKGAEAFF. CDR3 DNA: TGTGCCAGCTCAACTCTAGGGAAAGGAGCTGAAGCTTTCTTT.

The chain combines TRBV7-6 with TRBJ2-7; 9 bases fit TRBD2. The J segment lost 6 bases and the V segment lost 1 base, leaving 4 bases of the junction unmatched. Germline V gene sequence: CDR1 SGHVS, CDR2 FNYEAQ. The CDR3 is 14 amino acids. The CDR3 DNA reads TGTGCCAGCAGCTTAGTACAAGCGGGAGGCGAGCAGTACTTC. This encodes CASSLVQAGGEQYF. The variable domain in full, with the rest retrieved from reference TRBV7-6 and TRBJ2-7, is GAGVSQSPRYKVTKRGQDVALRCDPISGHVSLYWYRQALGQGPEFLTYFNYEAQQDKSGLPNDRFSAERPEGSISTLTIQRTEQRDSAMYRCASSLVQAGGEQYFGPGTRLTVT.

The chain links TRBV18 to TRBJ2-1; D call uncertain. Germline V gives CDR1 KGHSH, CDR2 LQKENI. Trimming stripped 5 bases from V and 7 bases from J, with 12 bases between. There are 13 residues in the CDR3. The DNA for the CDR3 is TGTGCCAGCTCAAGGTACGAAGGAAATGAGCAGTTCTTC. The encoded protein is CASSRYEGNEQFF.

The chain joins TRBV2 to TRBJ1-5; D unclear. The CDR3 sequence is 11 residues long. Germline CDR1 reads SNHLY; CDR2 reads FYNNEI. DNA for the CDR3: TGTGAGCCAAGTAGCAATCAGCCCCAGCATTTT. Translating gives CEPSSNQPQHF. Supplemented by reference TRBV2 and TRBJ1-5, the full variable domain reads EPEVTQTPSHQVTQMGQEVILRCVPISNHLYFYWYRQILGQKVEFLVSFYNNEISEKSEIFDDQFSVERPDGSNFTLKIRSTKLEDSAMYFCEPSSNQPQHFGDGTRLSIL.

The V and J genes are TRBV29-1 and TRBJ2-4; D remains ambiguous. V dropped 1 base and J dropped 1 base, with 11 bases sitting between them. The CDR3 loop spans 15 amino acids. CDR1 is SQVTM and CDR2 is ANQGSEA in the germline V gene. The CDR3 sequence is CSVEVVASAKNIQYF. CDR3 sequence (DNA): TGCAGCGTTGAAGTTGTGGCGTCGGCCAAAAACATTCAGTACTTC.

V and J are TRBV5-1 and TRBJ2-1, with 7 bases identical to TRBD2. Germline CDR1 reads SGHRS; CDR2 reads YFSETQ. There are 15 residues in the CDR3. Trimming cost V 4 bases and J 4 bases; bases outside gene matches: 8. CDR3 protein: CASSRTSALYNEQFF. The DNA of the CDR3 is TGCGCCAGCAGCAGAACTAGCGCTTTATACAATGAGCAGTTCTTC.

V usage is TRBV25-1 and J usage is TRBJ2-1; 7 nucleotides align to TRBD2. CDR3 length: 16 residues. V gave up 4 bases and J gave up 5 bases; unmatched junction bases: 11. Germline CDR1 MGHDK, CDR2 SYGVNS. The CDR3 sequence is CASSAVGGRGNNEQFF. As DNA, the CDR3 is TGTGCCAGCAGTGCCGTGGGCGGGAGAGGAAACAATGAGCAGTTCTTC.

The chain combines TRBV6-5 with TRBJ2-2; the D gene is possibly TRBD1 (5 bases). Germline V gene lookup returns CDR1 MNHEY and CDR2 SVGAGI. This CDR3 has 14 residues. The CDR3 here is CGPRQPPDTGELFF. DNA of the CDR3: TGTGGCCCCCGACAGCCACCCGACACCGGGGAGCTGTTTTTT.

The rearrangement uses TRBV27 and TRBJ1-2, with 10 bases aligning to TRBD1. Germline loops: CDR1 MNHEY, CDR2 SMNVEV (reference sequence). The CDR3 has 14 amino acids. V dropped 6 bases and J dropped 3; count of bases not matched to a gene: 4. CDR3 nucleotide sequence: TGTGCCAGCAGCAGGACAGGGGGGGACTATGGCTACACCTTC. This translates into CASSRTGGDYGYTF.

V is TRBV5-8 and J is TRBJ2-7; D not certain. Germline-derived CDR1 and CDR2 are SGHTS and YDEGEE. The length of the CDR3 is 12 residues. Trimming pared 4 bases from V and 3 bases from J, leaving 8 bases between. CDR3 coding DNA: TGTGCCAGCAGCGCCGTGGACTACGAGCAGTACTTC. Translated: CASSAVDYEQYF.

In DNA form, the CDR3 reads TGTGCCAGCAGCCCCGGGGACGGCTACGAGCAGTACTTC. This translates into CASSPGDGYEQYF. J is TRBJ2-7 and V is TRBV28; D may be TRBD1 or TRBD2 (5 bases each). V lost 6 bases and J 3 bases, leaving 12 bases between the germline ends. The CDR3 length is 13 residues. Germline V CDR1 and CDR2: MDHEN, SYDVKM.

The chain carries TRBV7-9 and TRBJ2-5; D is possibly TRBD2 (6 bases). V lost 8 bases and J 5 bases, leaving 15 bases between the germline ends. The CDR3 spans 13 residues. Looked up from germline, CDR1 is SEHNR and CDR2 is FQNEAQ (reference sequence). The CDR3 loop is CASAAYREETQYF. The CDR3 DNA follows: TGTGCCAGCGCAGCTTATCGGGAGGAGACCCAGTACTTC.

The chain couples TRBV5-1 to TRBJ1-1; no firm D call. The CDR3 consists of 14 residues. Germline loops: CDR1 SGHRS, CDR2 YFSETQ. Trimming shortened V by 4 bases and J by 1 base, and 11 bases separated the two germline ends. CDR3 sequence reads: CASSPITRNTEAFF. As DNA, the CDR3 is TGCGCCAGCAGCCCCATTACACGGAACACTGAAGCTTTCTTT. Full variable domain (missing parts from reference TRBV5-1 and TRBJ1-1): KAGVTQTPRYLIKTRGQQVTLSCSPISGHRSVSWYQQTPGQGLQFLFEYFSETQRNKGNFPGRFSGRQFSNSRSEMNVSTLELGDSALYLCASSPITRNTEAFFGQGTRLTVV.

In its sample, this clone was seen once. The V gene is TRBV11-2, the J gene TRBJ2-1; TRBD1 matches 7 bases. The trim removed 6 bases at V and 7 bases at J, leaving 9 bases unmatched. This CDR3 has 14 amino acids. Germline V gene lookup returns CDR1 SGHAT and CDR2 FQNNGV. CDR3 in DNA: TGTGCCAGCAGTTCTCCGGGACAGTCTAATGAGCAGTTCTTC. It is translated as CASSSPGQSNEQFF. Full variable domain (rest looked up from reference TRBV11-2 and TRBJ2-1): EAGVAQSPRYKIIEKRQSVAFWCNPISGHATLYWYQQILGQGPKLLIQFQNNGVVDDSQLPKDRFSAERLKGVDSTLKIQPAKLEDSAVYLCASSSPGQSNEQFFGPGTRLTVL.

The CDR3 DNA is TGTGCCAGCAGTTCCGGGACACAAGCGATTTGGGAGCAGTACTTC. This translates into CASSSGTQAIWEQYF. The genes are TRBV6-5 and TRBJ2-7, with a possible D match to TRBD1 (6 bases). Per the germline V gene, CDR1 is MNHEY and CDR2 is SVGAGI. The CDR3 consists of 15 residues. Between the trimmed V and J ends, which lost 4 bases and 7 bases, there was a span of 20 bases.

V is TRBV28 and J is TRBJ1-1; maybe TRBD1 (5 bases). The germline gives CDR1 MDHEN, CDR2 SYDVKM. With 6 bases removed from V and 1 base from J, the gap between germline ends came to 12 bases. This CDR3 has 14 amino acids. The CDR3 reads CASRPLGGNTEAFF. The CDR3 coding sequence is TGTGCCAGCAGACCCTTGGGGGGGAACACTGAAGCTTTCTTT.

The rearrangement uses TRBV5-1 and TRBJ2-3; no definite D call. Germline V gene sequence: CDR1 SGHRS, CDR2 YFSETQ. CDR3 length: 14 amino acids. Trimming removed 1 base from V and 2 bases from J, with 8 bases in between. The CDR3 spells CASSLRVDTDTQYF. In nucleotides, the CDR3 is TGCGCCAGCAGCTTGAGGGTTGACACAGATACGCAGTATTTT.